This is a list of T cell receptor beta chains from one sample in a study of cytomegalovirus exposure and HLA in healthy donors. Profiling relied on immunoSEQ multiplex PCR, and the TCRdb table lists in-frame clones only, not all of them. This table holds 150,000 to 200,000 clones, around four fifths found once. The sequencing sample was made of PBMCs. The receptors were sampled from a woman between 50 and 59 years old in good health and CMV-seronegative. Both conserved end residues are part of each CDR3. Each record gives: J gene, D gene, clone size, V gene, CDR3 DNA, CDR3 protein. A D gene is named only where the DNA matches it firmly. Rows may omit the clone size; those that give it use once, few, many or a size class.

>TRBJ1-1|.|once|TRBV25-1
TGTGCCAGCATTAGGGGACACTCTCTAGGCACTGAAGCTTTCTTT
CASIRGHSLGTEAFF
>TRBJ2-2|TRBD2|.|TRBV15
TGTGCCACCAGCAGAGCTCCGGGACTAGCGGGATATACCGGGGAGCTGTTTTTT
CATSRAPGLAGYTGELFF
>TRBJ2-3|.|once|TRBV7-9
TGTGCCAGCAGCTCCCGGAGTAGCGGCACAGATACGCAGTATTTT
CASSSRSSGTDTQYF
>TRBJ2-1|.|.|TRBV28
TGTGCCAGCAGGGCGATGGGGGGGACATCCTACAATGAGCAGTTCTTC
CASRAMGGTSYNEQFF
>TRBJ1-1|TRBD1|.|TRBV29-1
TGCAGCGTTTCGGACAGGGGAAGGGAAGCTTTCTTT
CSVSDRGREAFF
>TRBJ2-1|TRBD2|.|TRBV28
TGTGCCAGCAGCCTCCGCTTGGCACCTTATGCCGGGACTAGCGGGAGTAATGAGCAGTTCTTC
CASSLRLAPYAGTSGSNEQFF
>TRBJ1-5|TRBD1|.|TRBV19
TGTGCCAGTAGTAGACCGGGACAGGGATTGTCCCAGCATTTT
CASSRPGQGLSQHF
>TRBJ2-1|TRBD2|.|TRBV18
TGTGCCAGCTCAGTAGCGGGGAGCACCTCCTACAATGAGCAGTTCTTC
CASSVAGSTSYNEQFF
>TRBJ2-7|.|once|TRBV28
TGTGCCAGCAGAACTCGACTGGATTCCTACGAGCAGTACTTC
CASRTRLDSYEQYF
>TRBJ1-2|.|.|TRBV19
TGTGCCAGTAGTATAGAAATCCGTCGCAGGGTTAATGGCTACACCTTC
CASSIEIRRRVNGYTF
>TRBJ2-2|TRBD2|.|TRBV10-3
TGTGCCATCAGTGAAAGGGTCCCTAGCGGGAGGGCCCGGGTAAACACCGGGGAGCTGTTTTTT
CAISERVPSGRARVNTGELFF
>TRBJ1-1|.|.|TRBV28
TGTGCCAGCAGTTCGGGAGGGGGATGGACTGAAGCTTTCTTT
CASSSGGGWTEAFF
>TRBJ2-7|TRBD2|.|TRBV28
TGTGCCAGCAGTTCCGGCCTAGGCTCCCGGACTAGCGTAACCTACGAGCAGTACTTC
CASSSGLGSRTSVTYEQYF
>TRBJ2-2|.|.|TRBV6-1
TGTGCCAGCATGCGGACAGCGAACACCGGGGAGCTGTTTTTT
CASMRTANTGELFF
>TRBJ1-3|.|.|TRBV9
TGTGCCAGCAGCGTATACTCTGGAAACACCATATATTTT
CASSVYSGNTIYF
>TRBJ1-1|.|few|TRBV9
TGTGCCAGCAGCCTAGGTGCTGCGGGCCGGCGGGGGGAAGCTTTCTTT
CASSLGAAGRRGEAFF
>TRBJ1-3|TRBD1|.|TRBV9
TGTGCCAGCAGCGCGGGACAGTCCTTCTCTGGAAACACCATATATTTT
CASSAGQSFSGNTIYF
>TRBJ2-7|TRBD2|.|TRBV30
TGTGCCTGGAGTGTGGGACTAGCGGGCCTTTACGAGCAGTACTTC
CAWSVGLAGLYEQYF
>TRBJ2-5|.|.|TRBV7-3
TGTGCTAGGGGCAGAAAAGAGACCCAGTACTTC
CARGRKETQYF